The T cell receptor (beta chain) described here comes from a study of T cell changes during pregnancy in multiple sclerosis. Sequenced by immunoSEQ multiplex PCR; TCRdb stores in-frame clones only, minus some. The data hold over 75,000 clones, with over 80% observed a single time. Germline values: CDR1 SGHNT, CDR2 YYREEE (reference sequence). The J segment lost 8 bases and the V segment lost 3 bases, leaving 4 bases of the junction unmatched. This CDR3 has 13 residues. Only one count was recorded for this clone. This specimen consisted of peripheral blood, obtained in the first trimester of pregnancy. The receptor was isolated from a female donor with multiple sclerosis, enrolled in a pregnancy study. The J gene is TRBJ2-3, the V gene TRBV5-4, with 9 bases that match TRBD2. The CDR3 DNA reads TGTGCCAGCAGCTCGCGGGGGGGACTTACGCAGTATTTT. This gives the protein CASSSRGGLTQYF.